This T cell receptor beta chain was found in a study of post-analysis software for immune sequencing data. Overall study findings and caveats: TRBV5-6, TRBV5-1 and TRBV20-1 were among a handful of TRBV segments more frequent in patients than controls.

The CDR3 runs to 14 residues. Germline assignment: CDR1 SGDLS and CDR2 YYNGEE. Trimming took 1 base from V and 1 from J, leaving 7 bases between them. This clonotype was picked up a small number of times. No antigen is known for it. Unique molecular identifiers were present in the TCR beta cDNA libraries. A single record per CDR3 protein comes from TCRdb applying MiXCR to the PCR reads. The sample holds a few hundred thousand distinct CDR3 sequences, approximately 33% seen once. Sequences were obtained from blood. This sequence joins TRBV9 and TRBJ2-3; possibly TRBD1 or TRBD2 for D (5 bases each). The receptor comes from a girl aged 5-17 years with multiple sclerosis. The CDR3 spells CASSVLGGTDTQYF. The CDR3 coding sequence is TGTGCCAGCAGCGTATTGGGGGGCACAGATACGCAGTATTTT.